This T cell receptor (beta chain) was found in a study of monozygotic twins with inflammatory bowel disease. Each sample had eight separate cDNA synthesis reactions. The template-switching step introduced UMIs that carried a 6-nucleotide sample barcode. TCRdb reanalyzed the 5' RACE reads, giving one entry per CDR3 protein sequence and no DNA. This table lists a few hundred thousand distinct CDR3 sequences. This CDR3 spans 14 amino acids. In germline, CDR1 is MGHRA, CDR2 YSYEKL. Concerning this clonotype: Its cognate antigen is unknown.

Study-wide findings and caveats: Versus healthy twins, IBD patients showed fewer clonotypes shared with others, especially with disease activity.

The sequencing sample was made of blood. The receptor was isolated from a human donor with ulcerative colitis or Crohn's disease, or a healthy co-twin of an affected twin (not recorded which). V usage is TRBV4-1 and J usage is TRBJ2-5. The CDR3 reads CASSQALVGETQYF.